Listed below are T cell receptor beta chains from one sample, sequenced in a study of blood T cell repertoires in COVID-19. The assay was immunoSEQ multiplex PCR, and TCRdb's table has in-frame clones only and misses some. The data contain around 230,000 clones, around 85% of them seen just once; the ten biggest clones take up 3.3%. Input material: PBMCs or T cells enriched from blood (not recorded which). The receptors were gathered from a woman aged 40-49 years with acute COVID-19. Both conserved end residues are part of each CDR3. Fields, in order: V gene, D gene, J gene, clone size, CDR3 protein, CDR3 DNA. The D gene is left open where the match is weak. A row's size may be missing; if present it is once, few, many or a size class.

TRBV12-5	TRBD2	TRBJ2-7	-	CASGTPLAGGYEQYF	TGTGCTAGTGGTACCCCACTAGCGGGAGGTTACGAGCAGTACTTC
TRBV11-2	TRBD2	TRBJ2-2	-	CASSLELAGVITGELFF	TGTGCCAGCAGCTTAGAACTAGCGGGAGTTATAACCGGGGAGCTGTTTTTT
TRBV19	-	TRBJ1-2	-	CASKGVNNYGYTF	TGTGCCAGTAAAGGGGTAAATAACTATGGCTACACCTTC
TRBV9	TRBD2	TRBJ2-2	few	CASSVVAGGSTGELFF	TGTGCCAGCAGCGTTGTGGCGGGAGGGTCGACCGGGGAGCTGTTTTTT
TRBV4-1	TRBD2	TRBJ2-2	-	CASSQGGRGGTGELFF	TGCGCCAGCAGCCAAGGCGGGAGAGGCGGCACCGGGGAGCTGTTTTTT
TRBV29-1	TRBD2	TRBJ2-2	-	CSTSLAGGSHTGELFF	TGCAGCACCTCCCTAGCGGGAGGATCACACACCGGGGAGCTGTTTTTT
TRBV25-1	TRBD1	TRBJ2-5	-	CASSGQARDSQETQYF	TGTGCCAGCAGCGGCCAAGCTAGGGACAGTCAAGAGACCCAGTACTTC
TRBV4-2	TRBD2	TRBJ2-5	-	CASSQVGLSPQETQYF	TGTGCCAGCAGCCAAGTGGGACTATCACCTCAAGAGACCCAGTACTTC
TRBV19	-	TRBJ2-7	-	CATLGSEAPYEQYF	TGTGCCACTTTGGGGAGTGAAGCGCCCTACGAGCAGTACTTC
TRBV5-4	TRBD2	TRBJ2-1	-	CASSIPGLAGKYNEQFF	TGTGCCAGCAGCATCCCGGGACTAGCGGGAAAATACAATGAGCAGTTCTTC
TRBV30	-	TRBJ2-1	-	CALGFDKNNEQFF	TGTGCCTTGGGATTCGACAAAAACAATGAGCAGTTCTTC
TRBV19	-	TRBJ1-1	-	CASSTWDTDTEAFF	TGTGCCAGTAGTACTTGGGACACCGACACTGAAGCTTTCTTT
TRBV2	-	TRBJ1-1	once	CASSEGYLNTEAFF	TGTGCCAGCAGTGAGGGCTACTTGAACACTGAAGCTTTCTTT
TRBV7-8	TRBD1	TRBJ2-3	-	CASSVWTGASTDTQYF	TGTGCCAGCAGCGTATGGACAGGGGCTAGCACAGATACGCAGTATTTT
TRBV25-1	-	TRBJ1-4	-	CASSDRVENEKLFF	TGTGCCAGCAGTGACAGGGTAGAAAATGAAAAACTGTTTTTT
TRBV4-1	TRBD1	TRBJ1-1	-	CASSQAQRTGHGWAFF	TGCGCCAGCAGCCAAGCTCAGAGGACAGGGCATGGGTGGGCTTTCTTT
TRBV3-1/TRBV3-2	-	TRBJ1-6	-	CASSQTGFNSPLHF	TGTGCCAGCAGCCAAACAGGGTTCAATTCACCCCTCCACTTT
TRBV25-1	-	TRBJ1-6	-	CASSDDSGRNSPLHF	TGTGCCAGCAGTGATGATTCGGGGAGGAATTCACCCCTCCACTTT
TRBV19	-	TRBJ1-2	-	CASSIPHSGYTF	TGTGCCAGTAGTATTCCCCACTCTGGCTACACCTTC
TRBV7-8	TRBD1	TRBJ1-1	-	CASSLTGVNTEAFF	TGTGCCAGCAGCTTAACAGGGGTGAACACTGAAGCTTTCTTT
TRBV2	-	TRBJ2-7	-	CASSQVAEREQYF	TGTGCCAGCAGCCAAGTGGCGGAGAGAGAGCAGTACTTC
TRBV7-9	-	TRBJ1-4	-	CASSLGVVTNEKLFF	TGTGCCAGCAGCTTAGGAGTAGTAACTAATGAAAAACTGTTTTTT
TRBV2	TRBD2	TRBJ2-3	-	CASSDQRGGSSTDTQYF	TGTGCCAGCAGTGACCAGCGGGGGGGTTCTAGCACAGATACGCAGTATTTT
TRBV6-6	-	TRBJ2-7	once	CASSPGVAYEQYF	TGTGCCAGCAGTCCAGGGGTAGCCTACGAGCAGTACTTC
TRBV10-3	-	TRBJ2-1	-	CAISEEGGNRECEQFF	TGTGCCATCAGTGAAGAAGGCGGTAATCGGGAGTGTGAGCAGTTCTTC
TRBV14	-	TRBJ2-7	-	CASSQGFVAYF	TGTGCCAGCAGCCAAGGGTTCGTGGCGTACTTC
TRBV6-1	TRBD2	TRBJ2-1	-	CASSETSGRAVYNEQFF	TGTGCCAGCAGTGAAACTAGCGGGAGGGCCGTTTACAATGAGCAGTTCTTC
TRBV9	TRBD1	TRBJ2-5	-	CASSDTPGQETQYF	TGTGCCAGCAGCGATACACCGGGACAGGAGACCCAGTACTTC
TRBV6-1	-	TRBJ1-1	-	CASSEDLGGVDTEAFF	TGTGCCAGCAGTGAAGATTTAGGGGGGGTAGACACTGAAGCTTTCTTT
TRBV7-9	-	TRBJ1-1	-	CASSSRVETEAFF	TGTGCCAGCAGCTCCAGGGTTGAGACTGAAGCTTTCTTT
TRBV15	TRBD2	TRBJ2-1	-	CATSSSGTRNNEQFF	TGTGCCACCAGCAGTTCCGGGACTAGGAACAATGAGCAGTTCTTC
TRBV18	TRBD1	TRBJ1-1	-	CASSSDRGRTEAFF	TGTGCCAGCTCATCCGACAGGGGGCGGACTGAAGCTTTCTTT
TRBV30	-	TRBJ2-7	-	CAWKTGYEQYF	TGTGCCTGGAAGACAGGCTACGAGCAGTACTTC
TRBV18	TRBD1	TRBJ2-7	-	CASSRPNRDRGSEQYF	TGTGCCAGCTCTCGGCCGAACCGGGACAGGGGTTCCGAGCAGTACTTC
TRBV5-6	-	TRBJ2-2	-	CASSLVGQGNTGELFF	TGTGCCAGCAGCTTGGTGGGGCAGGGGAACACCGGGGAGCTGTTTTTT
TRBV12-3/TRBV12-4	TRBD2	TRBJ2-1	-	CASRITSGEQFF	TGTGCCAGCAGGATTACTAGCGGCGAGCAGTTCTTC
TRBV19	TRBD1	TRBJ1-3	-	CASSIATGTESSGNTIYF	TGTGCCAGTAGTATAGCTACCGGGACAGAGAGCTCTGGAAACACCATATATTTT
TRBV5-1	TRBD2	TRBJ2-1	-	CASSPRTSGRDEQFF	TGCGCCAGCAGCCCTAGGACTAGCGGGAGAGATGAGCAGTTCTTC
TRBV21-1	-	TRBJ2-3	-	CASSKAGDRASTDTQYF	TGTGCCAGCAGCAAAGCGGGGGACAGGGCAAGCACAGATACGCAGTATTTT
TRBV7-9	-	TRBJ2-1	-	CASSPTLERNEQFF	TGTGCCAGCAGCCCTACGCTAGAGAGGAATGAGCAGTTCTTC
TRBV28	-	TRBJ1-5	-	CASSLLGHNQPQHF	TGTGCCAGCAGTTTATTGGGACACAATCAGCCCCAGCATTTT
TRBV11-1	-	TRBJ1-1	-	CASSLDSFYTEAFF	TGTGCCAGCAGCTTAGACTCCTTTTACACTGAAGCTTTCTTT
TRBV18	TRBD1	TRBJ2-1	-	CASSSGQGRLASNEQFF	TGTGCCAGCTCATCGGGACAGGGGAGGTTGGCTTCTAATGAGCAGTTCTTC
TRBV5-1	TRBD1	TRBJ1-1	-	CASSLVQGTNTEAFF	TGCGCCAGCAGCTTGGTACAGGGGACGAACACTGAAGCTTTCTTT
TRBV4-2	-	TRBJ2-7	few	CASSQEEGEGYEQYF	TGTGCCAGCAGCCAAGAGGAGGGGGAGGGCTACGAGCAGTACTTC
TRBV7-8	TRBD2	TRBJ2-7	-	CASRSTSGRYEQYF	TGTGCCAGCAGATCTACTAGCGGGAGGTACGAGCAGTACTTC
TRBV12-3/TRBV12-4	TRBD1	TRBJ1-2	-	CASRETGGMGYTF	TGTGCCAGCAGGGAAACAGGGGGCATGGGCTACACCTTC
TRBV19	-	TRBJ2-1	-	CASSIGMAEQFF	TGTGCCAGTAGTATAGGAATGGCTGAGCAGTTCTTC
TRBV11-2	TRBD2	TRBJ2-5	once	CAISGRGWETQYF	TGTGCCATCAGCGGGAGAGGCTGGGAGACCCAGTACTTC
TRBV9	TRBD2	TRBJ2-7	-	CASSTSGLARLYEQYF	TGTGCCAGCAGCACCTCTGGACTAGCGAGACTCTACGAGCAGTACTTC
TRBV12-5	-	TRBJ2-7	-	CASGDSGSYEQYF	TGTGCTAGTGGTGACAGCGGGTCCTACGAGCAGTACTTC
TRBV11-3	TRBD1	TRBJ2-1	-	CASSLEAGGRDEQFF	TGTGCCAGCAGCTTAGAGGCAGGGGGCCGCGATGAGCAGTTCTTC
TRBV19	TRBD2	TRBJ2-1	-	CASSIRSGNANEQFF	TGTGCCAGTAGTATAAGGAGCGGGAATGCGAATGAGCAGTTCTTC
TRBV6-5	-	TRBJ2-7	-	CASRRPGGSVYEQYF	TGTGCCAGCAGACGACCGGGCGGGTCGGTTTACGAGCAGTACTTC
TRBV19	TRBD1	TRBJ1-5	-	CASSRTGANQPQHF	TGTGCCAGTAGTAGGACAGGGGCGAATCAGCCCCAGCATTTT